This entry concerns a single TCR beta chain. Trimming took off 1 base at V and 7 bases at J, with 10 bases between the two ends. The CDR3 is made up of 12 amino acids. Germline CDR1 and CDR2: GTSNPN and SVGIG (reference sequence). The table came from immunoSEQ multiplex PCR; TCRdb's copy has only in-frame clones and leaves some out. Of a few hundred thousand clones in the sample, roughly nine tenths were seen once. The sample comes from a study of blood T cell repertoires in COVID-19. This receptor was obtained from a middle-aged woman who had recovered from COVID-19. The specimen sequenced was peripheral blood. The rearrangement links TRBV30 to TRBJ1-2, with D unresolved. CDR3 coding DNA: TGTGCCTGGAGTGACAAATGGTTTGGCTACACCTTC. Protein: CAWSDKWFGYTF.